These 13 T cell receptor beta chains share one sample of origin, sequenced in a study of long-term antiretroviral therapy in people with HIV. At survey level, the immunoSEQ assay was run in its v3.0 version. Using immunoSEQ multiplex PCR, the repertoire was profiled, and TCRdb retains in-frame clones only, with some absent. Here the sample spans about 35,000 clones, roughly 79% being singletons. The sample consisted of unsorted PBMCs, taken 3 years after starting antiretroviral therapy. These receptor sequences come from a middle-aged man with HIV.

CDR3 in DNA: TGCGCCAGCAGCTTGGCCTCGGGGTCTTCGCCCCTCCACTTT. Its translation is CASSLASGSSPLHF. The chain joins TRBV5-1 to TRBJ1-6; D gene uncertain. CDR1 is SGHRS, CDR2 YFSETQ, per germline. This CDR3 contains 14 residues. Trimming took off 0 bases at V and 13 bases at J, with 14 bases between the two ends.

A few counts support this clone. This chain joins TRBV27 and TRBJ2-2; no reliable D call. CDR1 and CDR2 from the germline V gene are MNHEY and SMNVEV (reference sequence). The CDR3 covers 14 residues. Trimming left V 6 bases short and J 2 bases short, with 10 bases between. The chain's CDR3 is CASRIGRNTGELFF. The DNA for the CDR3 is TGTGCCAGCAGGATCGGAAGAAACACCGGGGAGCTGTTTTTT.

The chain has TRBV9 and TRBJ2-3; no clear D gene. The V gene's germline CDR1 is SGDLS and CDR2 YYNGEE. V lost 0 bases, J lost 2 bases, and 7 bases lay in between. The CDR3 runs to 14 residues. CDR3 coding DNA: TGTGCCAGCAGCGTAGCTCGAAACACAGATACGCAGTATTTT. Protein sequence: CASSVARNTDTQYF.

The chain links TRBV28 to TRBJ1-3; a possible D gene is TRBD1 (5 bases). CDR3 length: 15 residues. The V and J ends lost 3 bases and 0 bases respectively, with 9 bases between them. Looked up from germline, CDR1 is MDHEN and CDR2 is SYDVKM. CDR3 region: CASSFGGSSGNTIYF. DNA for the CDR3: TGTGCCAGCAGTTTTGGGGGTTCCTCTGGAAACACCATATATTTT.

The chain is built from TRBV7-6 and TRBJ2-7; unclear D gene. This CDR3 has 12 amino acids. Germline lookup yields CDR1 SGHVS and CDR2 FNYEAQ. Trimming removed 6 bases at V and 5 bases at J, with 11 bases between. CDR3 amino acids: CASSSMMDEQYF. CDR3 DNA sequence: TGTGCCAGCAGTTCGATGATGGACGAGCAGTACTTC.

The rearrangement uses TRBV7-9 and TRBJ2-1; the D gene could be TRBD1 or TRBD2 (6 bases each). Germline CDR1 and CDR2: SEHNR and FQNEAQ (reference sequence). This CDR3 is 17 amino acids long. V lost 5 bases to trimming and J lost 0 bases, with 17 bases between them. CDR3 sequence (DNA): TGTGCCAGCAGCCTCCCACCCGGGGGCAGCTCCTACAATGAGCAGTTCTTC. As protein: CASSLPPGGSSYNEQFF.

CDR3 amino acids: CAWSVADPYEQYF. CDR3 nucleotides: TGTGCCTGGAGTGTAGCAGACCCCTACGAGCAGTACTTC. The genes are TRBV30 and TRBJ2-7, with D uncertain. Deletions cut 0 bases from V and 2 bases from J, with 8 bases between. Germline V CDR1 and CDR2: GTSNPN, SVGIG (reference sequence). This CDR3 is 13 amino acids long.

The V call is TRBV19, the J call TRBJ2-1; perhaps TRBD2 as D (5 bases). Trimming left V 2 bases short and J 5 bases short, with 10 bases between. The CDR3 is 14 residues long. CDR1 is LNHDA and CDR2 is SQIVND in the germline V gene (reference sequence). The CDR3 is CASSIRGMDNEQFF. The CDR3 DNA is TGTGCCAGTAGTATACGAGGGATGGACAATGAGCAGTTCTTC.

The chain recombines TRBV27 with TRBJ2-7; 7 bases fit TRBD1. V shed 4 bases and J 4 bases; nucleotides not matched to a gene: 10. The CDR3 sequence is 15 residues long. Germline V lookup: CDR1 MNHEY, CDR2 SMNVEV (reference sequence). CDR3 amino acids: CASSYATGAEYEQYF. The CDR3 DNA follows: TGTGCCAGCAGTTATGCCACAGGGGCGGAGTACGAGCAGTACTTC.

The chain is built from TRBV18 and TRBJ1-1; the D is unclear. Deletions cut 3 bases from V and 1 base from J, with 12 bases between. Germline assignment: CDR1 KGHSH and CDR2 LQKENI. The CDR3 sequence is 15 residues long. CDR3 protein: CASSPPNLKNTEAFF. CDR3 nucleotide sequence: TGTGCCAGCTCACCTCCAAACTTGAAGAACACTGAAGCTTTCTTT.

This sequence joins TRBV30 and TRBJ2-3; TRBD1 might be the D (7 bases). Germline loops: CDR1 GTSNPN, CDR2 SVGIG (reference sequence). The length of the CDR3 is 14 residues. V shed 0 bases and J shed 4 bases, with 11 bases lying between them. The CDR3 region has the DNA TGTGCCTGGAGTGTACTCAGGGGGGCAGATACGCAGTATTTT. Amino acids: CAWSVLRGADTQYF.

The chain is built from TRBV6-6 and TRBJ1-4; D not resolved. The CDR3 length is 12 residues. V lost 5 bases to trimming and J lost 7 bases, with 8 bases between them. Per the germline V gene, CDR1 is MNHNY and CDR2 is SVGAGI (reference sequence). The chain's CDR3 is CASSPFAEKLFF. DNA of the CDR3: TGTGCCAGCAGTCCTTTTGCTGAAAAACTGTTTTTT.

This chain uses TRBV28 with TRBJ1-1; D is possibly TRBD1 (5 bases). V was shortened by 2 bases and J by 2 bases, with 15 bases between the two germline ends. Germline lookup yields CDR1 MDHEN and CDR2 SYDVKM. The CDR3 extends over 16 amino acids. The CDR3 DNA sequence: TGTGCCAGCAGTTTAAGTCTGGGGGAATTTAACACTGAAGCTTTCTTT. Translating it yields CASSLSLGEFNTEAFF.